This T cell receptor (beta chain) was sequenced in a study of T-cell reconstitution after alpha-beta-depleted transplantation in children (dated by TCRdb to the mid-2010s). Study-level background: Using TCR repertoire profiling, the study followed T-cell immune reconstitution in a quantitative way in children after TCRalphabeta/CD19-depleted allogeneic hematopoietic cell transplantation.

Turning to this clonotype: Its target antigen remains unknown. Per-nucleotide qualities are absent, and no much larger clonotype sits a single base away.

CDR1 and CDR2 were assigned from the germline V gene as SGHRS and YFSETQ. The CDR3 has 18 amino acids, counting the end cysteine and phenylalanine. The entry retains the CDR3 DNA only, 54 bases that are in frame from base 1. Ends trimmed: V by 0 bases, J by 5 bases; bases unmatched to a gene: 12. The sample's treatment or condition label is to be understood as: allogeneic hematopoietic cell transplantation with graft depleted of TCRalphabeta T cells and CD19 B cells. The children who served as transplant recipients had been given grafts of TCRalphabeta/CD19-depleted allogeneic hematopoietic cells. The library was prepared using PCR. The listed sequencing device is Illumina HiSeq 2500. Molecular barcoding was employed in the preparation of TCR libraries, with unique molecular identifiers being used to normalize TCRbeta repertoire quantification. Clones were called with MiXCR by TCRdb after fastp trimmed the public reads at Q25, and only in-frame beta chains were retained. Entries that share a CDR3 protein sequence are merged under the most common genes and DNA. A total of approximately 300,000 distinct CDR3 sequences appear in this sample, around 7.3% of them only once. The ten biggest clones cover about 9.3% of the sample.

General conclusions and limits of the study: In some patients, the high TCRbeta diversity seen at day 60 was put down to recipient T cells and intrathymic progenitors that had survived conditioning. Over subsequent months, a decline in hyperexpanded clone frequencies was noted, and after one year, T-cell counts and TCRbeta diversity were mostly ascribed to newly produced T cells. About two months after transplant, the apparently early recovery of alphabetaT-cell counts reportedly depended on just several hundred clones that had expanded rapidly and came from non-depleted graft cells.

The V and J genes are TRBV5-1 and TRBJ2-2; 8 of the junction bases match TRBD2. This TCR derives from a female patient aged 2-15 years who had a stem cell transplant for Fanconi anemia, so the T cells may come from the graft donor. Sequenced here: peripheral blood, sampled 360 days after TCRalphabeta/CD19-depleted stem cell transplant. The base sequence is TGCGCCAGCAGCTTGGATCCTCTAGCGGGCTGGGGGACCGGGGAGCTGTTTTTT. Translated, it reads CASSLDPLAGWGTGELFF.